A selection of T cell receptor beta chains follows, all from one sample in a study of blood T cell repertoires in COVID-19. Assay used: immunoSEQ multiplex PCR; TCRdb lists only in-frame clones, some missing. Of roughly 200,000 clones in the sample, about 85% were seen once. Sample: peripheral blood. The receptor set was obtained from a woman in her forties with COVID-19, enrolled during active disease. CDR3s include the opening cysteine and the closing phenylalanine or tryptophan. Clone sizes are given selectively: once, few, many, or a class where the clone is expanded.

v_call	j_call	clone_size	cdr3_aa
TRBV5-1	TRBJ2-1	NA	CASSLGLDNEQFF
TRBV4-1	TRBJ1-4	NA	CASSQGGARYEKLFF
TRBV5-1	TRBJ2-2	NA	CASSTAGDPNTGELFF
TRBV27	TRBJ1-2	NA	CASRYRRGYGYTF
TRBV29-1	TRBJ2-7	NA	CSVATGGAYEQYF
TRBV3-1/TRBV3-2	TRBJ1-3	NA	CASSVRDRGLGNTIYF
TRBV28	TRBJ2-3	once	CASTFPPGTDTQYF
TRBV5-1	TRBJ1-2	NA	CASSPRDNYGYTF
TRBV20-1	TRBJ2-7	NA	CSAWDTAEQYF
TRBV4-3	TRBJ2-7	NA	CASSQSWTSGGLSYEQYF
TRBV25-1	TRBJ1-2	once	CASIRTGGRYGYTF
TRBV7-9	TRBJ2-7	NA	CASSPSPGQGKYEQYF
TRBV27	TRBJ2-7	many	CASSQTAPGLAGGIYEQYF
TRBV4-2	TRBJ2-1	NA	CASSPLRTGLAENEQFF
TRBV6-5	TRBJ1-2	NA	CASGSGQGGRGYTF
TRBV10-2	TRBJ1-5	NA	CASSQTVSNQPQHF